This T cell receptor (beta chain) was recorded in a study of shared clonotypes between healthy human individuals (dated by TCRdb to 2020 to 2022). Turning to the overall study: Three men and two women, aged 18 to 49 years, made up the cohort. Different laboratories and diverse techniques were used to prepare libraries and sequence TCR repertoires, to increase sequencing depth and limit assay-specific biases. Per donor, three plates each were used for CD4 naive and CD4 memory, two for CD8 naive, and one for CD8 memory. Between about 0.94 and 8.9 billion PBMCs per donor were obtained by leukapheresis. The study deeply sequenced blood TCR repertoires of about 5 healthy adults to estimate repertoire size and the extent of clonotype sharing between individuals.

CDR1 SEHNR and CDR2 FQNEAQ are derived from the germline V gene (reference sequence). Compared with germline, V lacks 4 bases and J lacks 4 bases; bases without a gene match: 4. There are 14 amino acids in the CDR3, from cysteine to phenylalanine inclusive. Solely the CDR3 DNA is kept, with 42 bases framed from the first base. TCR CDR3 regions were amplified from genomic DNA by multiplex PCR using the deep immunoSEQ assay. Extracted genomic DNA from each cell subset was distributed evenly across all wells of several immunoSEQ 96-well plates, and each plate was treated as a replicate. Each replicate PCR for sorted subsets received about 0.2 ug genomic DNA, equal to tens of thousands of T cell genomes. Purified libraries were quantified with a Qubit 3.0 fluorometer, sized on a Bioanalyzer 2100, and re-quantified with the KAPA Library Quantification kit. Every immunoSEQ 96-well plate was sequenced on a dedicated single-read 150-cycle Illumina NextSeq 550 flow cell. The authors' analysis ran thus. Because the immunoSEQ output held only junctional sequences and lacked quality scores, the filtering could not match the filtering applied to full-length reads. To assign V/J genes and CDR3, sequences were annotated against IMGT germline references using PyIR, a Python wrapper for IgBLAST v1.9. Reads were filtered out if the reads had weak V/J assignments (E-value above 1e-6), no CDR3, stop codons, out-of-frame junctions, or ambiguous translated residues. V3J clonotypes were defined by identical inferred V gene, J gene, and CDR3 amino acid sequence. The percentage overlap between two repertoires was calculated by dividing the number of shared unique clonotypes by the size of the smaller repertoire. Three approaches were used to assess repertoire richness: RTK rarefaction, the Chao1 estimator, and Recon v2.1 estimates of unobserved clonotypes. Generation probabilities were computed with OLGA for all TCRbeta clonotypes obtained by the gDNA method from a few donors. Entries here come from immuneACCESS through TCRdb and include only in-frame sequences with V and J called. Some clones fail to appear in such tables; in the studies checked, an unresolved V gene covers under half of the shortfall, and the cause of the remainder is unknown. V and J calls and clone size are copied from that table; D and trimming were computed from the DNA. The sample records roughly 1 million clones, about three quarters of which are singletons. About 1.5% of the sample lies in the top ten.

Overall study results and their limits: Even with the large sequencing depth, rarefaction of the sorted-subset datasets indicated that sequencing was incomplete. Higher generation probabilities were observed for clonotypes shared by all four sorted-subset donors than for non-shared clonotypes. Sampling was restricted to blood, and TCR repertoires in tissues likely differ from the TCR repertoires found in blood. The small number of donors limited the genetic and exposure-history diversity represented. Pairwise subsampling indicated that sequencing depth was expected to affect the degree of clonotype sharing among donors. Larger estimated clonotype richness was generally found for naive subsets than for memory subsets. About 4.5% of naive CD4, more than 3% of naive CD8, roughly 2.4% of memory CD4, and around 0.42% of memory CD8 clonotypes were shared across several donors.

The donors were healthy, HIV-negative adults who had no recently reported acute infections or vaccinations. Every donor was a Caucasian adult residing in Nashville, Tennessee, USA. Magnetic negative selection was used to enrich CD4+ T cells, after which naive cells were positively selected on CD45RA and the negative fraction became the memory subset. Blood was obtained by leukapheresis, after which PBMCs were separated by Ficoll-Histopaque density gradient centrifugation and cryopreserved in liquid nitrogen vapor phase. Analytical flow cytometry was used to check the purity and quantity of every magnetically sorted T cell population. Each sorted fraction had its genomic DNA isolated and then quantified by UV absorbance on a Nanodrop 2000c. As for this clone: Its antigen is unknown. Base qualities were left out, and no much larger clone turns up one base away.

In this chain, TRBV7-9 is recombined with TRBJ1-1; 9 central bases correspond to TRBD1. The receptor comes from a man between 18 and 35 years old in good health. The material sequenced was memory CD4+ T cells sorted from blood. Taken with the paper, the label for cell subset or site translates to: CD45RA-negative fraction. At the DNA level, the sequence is TGTGCCAGCAGCTCACAGGGGGCGTCCACTGAAGCTTTCTTT. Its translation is CASSSQGASTEAFF.